Shown below are 23 T cell receptor beta chains from a single sample sequenced in a study of control samples from healthy donors and cancer patients. TCRdb keeps only in-frame clones here, not all; method: immunoSEQ multiplex PCR. This sample carries around 90,000 clones, around nine tenths of them seen once, and the ten largest clones take roughly 21%. The sequenced sample consisted of blood. Receptor source: a man under 40 in good health.

The V and J genes are TRBV29-1 and TRBJ1-2; TRBD1 matches at 7 bases. The germline V gene encodes CDR1 SQVTM and CDR2 ANQGSEA. J was trimmed by 1 base and V by 1 base; bases with no gene match: 6. The CDR3 spans 15 residues. The CDR3 nucleotides are TGCAGCGTTGAAGGTGAGGGACAGCATAACTATGGCTACACCTTC. Its protein product is CSVEGEGQHNYGYTF.

The count of this clone is one. This sequence joins TRBV29-1 and TRBJ1-2; 7 bases line up with TRBD1. CDR1 and CDR2 from the germline V gene are SQVTM and ANQGSEA. J lost 4 bases, V lost 6 bases, and 14 bases had no gene match. The CDR3 is 15 amino acids. DNA of the CDR3: TGCAGCGTGGTAGGGGGCCCAGTAGAAGGCTATGGCTACACCTTC. Translated: CSVVGGPVEGYGYTF.

V and J are TRBV12-3 or TRBV12-4 and TRBJ1-2, with unresolved D. The CDR3 runs to 11 residues. With 4 bases removed from V and 8 bases from J, the gap between germline ends came to 8 bases. CDR3: CASSSLGGYTF. CDR3 DNA sequence: TGTGCCAGCAGTTCATTAGGCGGCTACACCTTC.

The genes are TRBV9 and TRBJ2-1; TRBD2 agrees at 10 bases. With 2 bases clipped from V and 5 bases from J, the junction kept 1 base outside the gene matches. The CDR3 spans 14 residues. CDR1 and CDR2 from the germline V gene are SGDLS and YYNGEE. The CDR3 here is CASSVSGGDNEQFF. CDR3 nucleotide sequence: TGTGCCAGCAGCGTGAGCGGGGGGGACAATGAGCAGTTCTTC.

This clone was observed once. The chain carries TRBV4-1 and TRBJ2-7, with D possibly matching TRBD2 (5 bases). Trimming took 0 bases from V and 0 from J, leaving 9 bases between them. The CDR3 covers 15 residues. The germline gives CDR1 MGHRA, CDR2 YSYEKL. CDR3 loop: CASSQDRGSSYEQYV. The CDR3 region has the DNA TGCGCCAGCAGCCAAGATCGGGGTAGCTCCTACGAGCAGTACGTC.

This chain uses TRBV21-1 with TRBJ1-2; the table names TRBD1, a call not compared with the DNA. TRBV21-1 is shown as a pseudogene. The CDR3 runs 19 residues. The DNA for the CDR3 is TGTGCCAGCAGCACAAAACCAACAGCCCAGACAGGGCACCTCTATGGCTACACCTTC. It yields the protein CASSTKPTAQTGHLYGYTF.

V gene TRBV7-3 combines with J gene TRBJ2-3, with D tentatively TRBD1 (5 bases). Per germline, CDR1 SGHTA and CDR2 FQGTGA. V lost 1 base and J 2 bases, leaving 10 bases between the germline ends. The CDR3 consists of 15 residues. The CDR3 region is CASSLRGGTTDTQYF. CDR3 bases: TGTGCCAGCAGCTTAAGGGGCGGAACCACAGATACGCAGTATTTT. The variable domain in full, with the rest retrieved from reference TRBV7-3 and TRBJ2-3, is GAGVSQTPSNKVTEKGKYVELRCDPISGHTALYWYRQSLGQGPEFLIYFQGTGAADDSGLPNDRFFAVRPEGSVSTLKIQRTERGDSAVYLCASSLRGGTTDTQYFGPGTRLTVL.

The gene calls are TRBV5-4 and TRBJ2-3; 9 bases line up with TRBD1. Germline CDR1 reads SGHNT; CDR2 reads YYREEE (reference sequence). The CDR3 has 15 amino acids. The trim removed 4 bases at V and 0 bases at J, leaving 3 bases unmatched. The DNA for the CDR3 is TGTGCCAGCAGCGGCGGGACAGGGAGCACAGATACGCAGTATTTT. This encodes CASSGGTGSTDTQYF.

This rearrangement joins TRBV12-3 or TRBV12-4 to TRBJ2-1; D not resolved. Trimming cost V 1 base and J 5 bases, with 6 bases left between them. CDR3 length: 13 residues. The CDR3 sequence: CASSLGLNNEQFF. The CDR3 DNA follows: TGTGCCAGCAGTTTAGGGCTTAACAATGAGCAGTTCTTC.

The V call is TRBV28, the J call TRBJ1-6, with 9 bases identical to TRBD1. Germline CDR1 and CDR2: MDHEN and SYDVKM. V shed 6 bases and J 7 bases; nucleotides not matched to a gene: 4. The CDR3 is 14 amino acids. The CDR3 DNA is TGTGCCAGCAGGACGGGACAGGGAAATTCACCCCTCCACTTT. Residues: CASRTGQGNSPLHF.

V is TRBV6-2 or TRBV6-3 and J is TRBJ2-5, with 9 nucleotides matching TRBD2. The length of the CDR3 is 17 residues. CDR1 and CDR2 from the germline V gene are MNHEY and SVGEGT. V shed 2 bases and J 4 bases; nucleotides not matched to a gene: 11. CDR3 DNA: TGTGCCAGCAGTTACCGGGCTGGCGGGGGGGCGAGAGAGACCCAGTACTTC. Protein product: CASSYRAGGGARETQYF.

The chain is built from TRBV9 and TRBJ2-3; weak D call: TRBD1 (6 bases). CDR1 is SGDLS, CDR2 YYNGEE, per germline. This CDR3 has 13 amino acids. V lost 3 bases to trimming and J lost 6 bases, with 11 bases between them. The CDR3 loop reads CASSGGPGDTQYF. CDR3 sequence (DNA): TGTGCCAGCAGCGGGGGGCCCGGGGATACGCAGTATTTT.

The V and J genes are TRBV19 and TRBJ1-4; D is unresolved. CDR3 length: 14 residues. V lost 4 bases and J 0 bases, leaving 6 bases between the germline ends. The germline V gene has CDR1 LNHDA and CDR2 SQIVND (reference sequence). The chain's CDR3 is CASSKSSTNEKLFF. The CDR3 nucleotides read TGTGCCAGTAGTAAAAGTTCAACTAATGAAAAACTGTTTTTT.

J is TRBJ2-3 and V is TRBV3-1 (or the pseudogene TRBV3-2); maybe TRBD1 (5 bases). V dropped 1 base and J dropped 6 bases, with 17 bases sitting between them. CDR1 LGHDT and CDR2 YNNKEL come from the germline V gene (reference sequence). The CDR3 runs 16 residues. This chain's CDR3 is CASSQANDGRQDTQYF. The CDR3, as DNA: TGTGCCAGCAGCCAAGCCAACGACGGCCGACAGGATACGCAGTATTTT.

This chain links TRBV25-1 with TRBJ1-2; no clear D. V shed 0 bases and J shed 5 bases, with 13 bases lying between them. Germline V gives CDR1 MGHDK, CDR2 SYGVNS. The CDR3 is made up of 15 amino acids. Here the CDR3 reads CASSEYGDTKYGYTF. In nucleotides, the CDR3 is TGTGCCAGCAGTGAATATGGGGATACCAAGTATGGCTACACCTTC.

The V gene is TRBV19, the J gene TRBJ1-5; D unresolved. Germline V gene lookup returns CDR1 LNHDA and CDR2 SQIVND (reference sequence). The CDR3 spans 13 residues. Deletions cut 7 bases from V and 0 bases from J, with 7 bases between. CDR3: CASTPSSNQPQHF. The CDR3 DNA is TGTGCCAGTACCCCCAGTAGCAATCAGCCCCAGCATTTT.

This sequence joins TRBV5-4 and TRBJ2-2; TRBD2 matches at 8 bases. The germline gives CDR1 SGHNT, CDR2 YYREEE (reference sequence). This CDR3 comprises 14 residues. V lost 4 bases, J lost 6 bases, and 5 bases stayed unmatched. The CDR3 region has the DNA TGTGCCAGCAGCCCTCGACTAGCGCCCGGGGAGCTGTTTTTT. This translates into CASSPRLAPGELFF.

The rearrangement uses TRBV2 and TRBJ2-7; D possibly corresponds to TRBD1 (5 bases). Trimming shortened V by 4 bases and J by 9 bases, and 10 bases separated the two germline ends. The CDR3 runs 11 residues. Germline V lookup: CDR1 SNHLY, CDR2 FYNNEI. CDR3 sequence (DNA): TGTGCCAGCAGTGGGCTTAGGGGGCAGTACTTC. Its translation: CASSGLRGQYF.

This clone was counted once. The rearrangement links TRBV5-1 to TRBJ1-2, with TRBD1 matching over 8 bases. The CDR3 has 14 residues. After removal of 5 bases from V and 4 bases from J, the junction contained 7 bases not matched to a gene. Germline values: CDR1 SGHRS, CDR2 YFSETQ. Here the CDR3 DNA reads TGCGCCAGCAGTTCGGACAGGGAGGTCTATGGCTACACCTTC. It yields the protein CASSSDREVYGYTF.

CDR3 DNA sequence: TGTGCCAGCAGTCCCGATGACAGGGTAGCCCACTATGGCTACACCTTC. Residues: CASSPDDRVAHYGYTF. The chain carries TRBV27 and TRBJ1-2; 7 nucleotides match TRBD1. The CDR3 extends over 16 amino acids. Germline V CDR1 and CDR2: MNHEY, SMNVEV (reference sequence). After removal of 5 bases from V and 3 bases from J, the junction contained 12 bases not matched to a gene.

This clone was counted between two and nine times. This sequence joins TRBV27 and TRBJ1-2, with no clear D. CDR1 and CDR2 from the germline V gene are MNHEY and SMNVEV (reference sequence). Trimming stripped 3 bases from V and 5 bases from J, with 13 bases between. This CDR3 contains 14 residues. The CDR3 DNA reads TGTGCCAGCAGTTTCTCTCCCCGCTTATATGGCTACACCTTC. It is translated as CASSFSPRLYGYTF.

To note about this clone: Germline and junction disagree at one end, which may indicate a read error. CDR3 DNA sequence: TGTGCCACCAGTGATTGGGAGGGAATCTCTAGCATAGATACGCAGTATTTT. Residues: CATSDWEGISSIDTQYF. The chain joins TRBV24-1 to TRBJ2-3; 7 nucleotides line up with TRBD2. Germline V CDR1 and CDR2: KGHDR, SFDVKD. CDR3 size: 17 residues.

A note on this clone: A read error may produce the germline difference seen at one junction end. The CDR3 region is CASSPSGAPTQYF. The CDR3 nucleotides are TGTGCCAGCAGTCCCTCGGGGGCCCCCACGCAATATTTT. The rearrangement uses TRBV12-3 or TRBV12-4 and TRBJ2-3; D could derive from TRBD1 or TRBD2 (6 bases each). CDR3 length equals 13 residues.